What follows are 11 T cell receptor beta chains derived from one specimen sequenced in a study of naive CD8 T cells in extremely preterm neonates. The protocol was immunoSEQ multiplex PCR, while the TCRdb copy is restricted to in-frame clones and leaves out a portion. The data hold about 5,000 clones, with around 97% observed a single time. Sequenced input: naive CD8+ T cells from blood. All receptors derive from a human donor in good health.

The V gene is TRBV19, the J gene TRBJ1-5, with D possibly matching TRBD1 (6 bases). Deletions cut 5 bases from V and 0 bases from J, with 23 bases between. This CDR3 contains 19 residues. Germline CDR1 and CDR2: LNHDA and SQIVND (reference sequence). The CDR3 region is CASSPPGEWDINSNQPQHF. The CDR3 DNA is TGTGCCAGTAGTCCTCCAGGGGAATGGGACATAAATAGCAATCAGCCCCAGCATTTT. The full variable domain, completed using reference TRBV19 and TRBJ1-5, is DGGITQSPKYLFRKEGQNVTLSCEQNLNHDAMYWYRQDPGQGLRLIYYSQIVNDFQKGDIAEGYSVSREKKESFPLTVTSAQKNPTAFYLCASSPPGEWDINSNQPQHFGDGTRLSIL.

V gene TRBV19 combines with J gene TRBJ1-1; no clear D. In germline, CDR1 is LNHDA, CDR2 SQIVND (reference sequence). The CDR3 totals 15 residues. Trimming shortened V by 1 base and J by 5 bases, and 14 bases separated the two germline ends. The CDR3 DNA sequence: TGTGCCAGTAGTATAGTCGAGGGAATAGGGACTGAAGCTTTCTTT. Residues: CASSIVEGIGTEAFF.

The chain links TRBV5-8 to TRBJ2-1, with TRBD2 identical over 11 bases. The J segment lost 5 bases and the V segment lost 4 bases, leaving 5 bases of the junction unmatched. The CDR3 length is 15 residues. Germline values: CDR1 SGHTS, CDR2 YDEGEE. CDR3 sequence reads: CASSHGTSGDNEQFF. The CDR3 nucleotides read TGTGCCAGCAGCCATGGGACTAGCGGTGACAATGAGCAGTTCTTC.

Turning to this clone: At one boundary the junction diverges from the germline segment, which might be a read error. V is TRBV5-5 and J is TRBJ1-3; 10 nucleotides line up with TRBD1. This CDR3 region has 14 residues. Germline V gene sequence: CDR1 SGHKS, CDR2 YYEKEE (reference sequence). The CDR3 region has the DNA TGTGCCGGCAGCTGGGGACAGGGGAGAAACACCATATATTTT. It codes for CAGSWGQGRNTIYF. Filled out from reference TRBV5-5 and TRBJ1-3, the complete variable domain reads DAGVTQSPTHLIKTRGQQVTLRCSPISGHKSVSWYQQVLGQGPQFIFQYYEKEERGRGNFPDRFSARQFPNYSSELNVNALLLGDSALYLCAGSWGQGRNTIYFGEGSWLTVV.

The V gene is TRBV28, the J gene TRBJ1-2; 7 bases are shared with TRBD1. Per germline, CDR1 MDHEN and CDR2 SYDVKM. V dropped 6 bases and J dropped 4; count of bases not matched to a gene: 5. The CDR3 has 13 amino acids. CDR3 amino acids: CASRYRGSYGYTF. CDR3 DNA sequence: TGTGCCAGCAGGTACAGGGGAAGCTATGGCTACACCTTC.

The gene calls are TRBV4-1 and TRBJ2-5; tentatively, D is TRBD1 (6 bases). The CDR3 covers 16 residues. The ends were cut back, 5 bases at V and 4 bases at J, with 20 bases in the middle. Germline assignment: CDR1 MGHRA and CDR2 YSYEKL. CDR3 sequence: CASSFMNRVDGETQYF. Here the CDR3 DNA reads TGCGCCAGCAGCTTTATGAACAGGGTTGACGGAGAGACCCAGTACTTC.

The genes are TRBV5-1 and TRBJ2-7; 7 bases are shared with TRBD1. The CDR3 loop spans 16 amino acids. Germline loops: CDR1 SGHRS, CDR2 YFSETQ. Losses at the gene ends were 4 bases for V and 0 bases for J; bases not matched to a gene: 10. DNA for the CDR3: TGCGCCAGCAGCCCCGGGCTGGGGACAGTCTCCTACGAGCAGTACTTC. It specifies CASSPGLGTVSYEQYF.

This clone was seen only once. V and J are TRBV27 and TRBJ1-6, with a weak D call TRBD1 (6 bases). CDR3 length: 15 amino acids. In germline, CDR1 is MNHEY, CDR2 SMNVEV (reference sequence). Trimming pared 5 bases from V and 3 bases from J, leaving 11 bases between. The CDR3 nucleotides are TGTGCCAGCAGTCGATCAGGGGTCTATAATTCACCCCTCCACTTT. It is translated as CASSRSGVYNSPLHF.

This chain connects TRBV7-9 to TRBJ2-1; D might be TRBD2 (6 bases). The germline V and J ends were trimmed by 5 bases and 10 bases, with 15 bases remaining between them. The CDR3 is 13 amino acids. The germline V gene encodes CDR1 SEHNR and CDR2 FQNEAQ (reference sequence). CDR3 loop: CASSRTTKQEQFF. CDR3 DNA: TGTGCCAGCAGCCGGACTACCAAGCAGGAGCAGTTCTTC. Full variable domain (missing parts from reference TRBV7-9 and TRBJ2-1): DTGVSQNPRHKITKRGQNVTFRCDPISEHNRLYWYRQTLGQGPEFLTYFQNEAQLEKSRLLSDRFSAERPKGSFSTLEIQRTEQGDSAMYLCASSRTTKQEQFFGPGTRLTVL.

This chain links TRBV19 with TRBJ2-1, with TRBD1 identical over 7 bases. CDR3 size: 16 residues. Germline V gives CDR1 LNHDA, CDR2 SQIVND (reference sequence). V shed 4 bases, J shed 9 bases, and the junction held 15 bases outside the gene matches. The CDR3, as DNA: TGTGCCAGTAGTACAGGACACAGGGGTGGGGTAGGTGAGCAGTTCTTC. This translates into CASSTGHRGGVGEQFF.

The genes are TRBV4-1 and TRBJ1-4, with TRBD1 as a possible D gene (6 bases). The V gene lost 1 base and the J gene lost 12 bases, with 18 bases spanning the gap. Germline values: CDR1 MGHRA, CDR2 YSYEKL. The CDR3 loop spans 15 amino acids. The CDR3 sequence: CASSQAPGAGVQLFF. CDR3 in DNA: TGCGCCAGCAGCCAAGCCCCTGGGGCAGGGGTCCAACTGTTTTTT.